This TCR beta chain was profiled in a study of PD-L1 blockade in urothelial cancer. Looking at the study overall: It was at 3 weeks (second dose) and 6 weeks after treatment start that blood was analyzed.

CDR3 length: 16 amino acids. The germline V gene has CDR1 LNHDA and CDR2 SQIVND (reference sequence). The V and J ends lost 2 bases and 2 bases respectively, with 16 bases between them. Synthetic analogs of TCR templates were spiked into every PCR. This table comes from immunoSEQ multiplex PCR, and its TCRdb copy is limited to in-frame clones, with some not included. In the table there are roughly 120,000 clones, approximately 84% of which are singletons. Time point indicated: pretreatment peripheral blood. V and J are TRBV19 and TRBJ2-7, with a weak D call TRBD1 (7 bases). This specimen consisted of PBMCs, obtained around atezolizumab (anti-PD-L1) treatment. The receptor's source is a man aged 50-59 years with urothelial cancer. For the CDR3, the DNA is TGTGCCAGTAGTATAATCAACAGGGGAGGTCCCTACGAGCAGTACTTC. Amino acids: CASSIINRGGPYEQYF.